These 10 T cell receptor beta chains share one sample of origin, sequenced in a study of blood T cells in healthy people across ages. Sample-barcoded 5' priming and a J-beta primer mix drove a second PCR of 7 to 11 cycles. TCRdb recomputed calls from the 5' RACE reads with MiXCR, one row per CDR3 protein. The data show over a million distinct CDR3 sequences, 42% seen once. The sequencing input was blood. The receptors here all came from a woman aged 18-29 years in good health.

This clonotype was picked up a small number of times. V gene TRBV6-5 combines with J gene TRBJ2-1; possible D gene TRBD2, 6 bases. V was shortened by 5 bases and J by 7 bases, with 12 bases between the two germline ends. CDR1 and CDR2 (germline): MNHEY, SVGAGI. The CDR3 is made up of 13 amino acids. Written as DNA, the CDR3 is TGTGCCAGCAGTCTACGCGGGGCGAATGAGCAGTTCTTC. Translating it yields CASSLRGANEQFF.

This clonotype has just a few counts. The chain is built from TRBV5-1 and TRBJ2-5, with D hard to call. CDR3 length: 12 amino acids. V was shortened by 4 bases and J by 4 bases, with 8 bases between the two germline ends. Germline V gives CDR1 SGHRS, CDR2 YFSETQ. CDR3 in DNA: TGCGCCAGCAGCCCAACGGTAGAGACCCAGTACTTC. Translating gives CASSPTVETQYF.

The rearrangement uses TRBV20-1 and TRBJ2-5; D is possibly TRBD1 (6 bases). Looked up from germline, CDR1 is DFQATT and CDR2 is SNEGSKA (reference sequence). The CDR3 spans 14 residues. V gave up 5 bases and J gave up 11 bases, with 24 bases separating them. The CDR3 DNA reads TGCAGTGCTTGGGGGCGCGAGACCGCGAGAGAGCAGTACTTC. This sequence encodes CSAWGRETAREQYF.

Here the CDR3 DNA reads TGTGCCAGCAGAAAGTACGAGCAGTACTTC. Its protein is CASRKYEQYF. This sequence joins TRBV6-6 and TRBJ2-7, with unresolved D. The CDR3 spans 10 residues. The V end was cut by 6 bases, the J end by 4 bases, with 4 bases between. Per germline, CDR1 MNHNY and CDR2 SVGAGI (reference sequence).

The chain employs TRBV10-3 and TRBJ1-1, with 7 nucleotides matching TRBD1. V shed 8 bases and J 1 base; nucleotides not matched to a gene: 7. This CDR3 has 14 amino acids. Germline V gene sequence: CDR1 ENHRY, CDR2 SYGVKD. The CDR3 DNA sequence: TGTGCCATCGGCAGCGACAGGGAGAACACTGAAGCTTTCTTT. It is translated as CAIGSDRENTEAFF.

A note on this clonotype: Sequence at one end of the junction differs from germline and may be a read error. CDR3 DNA: TGTGCCATCAGTGAGTCTAGTTTGAGCTCCTACGATGAGCAGTTCTTC. It codes for CAISESSLSSYDEQFF. The chain uses TRBV10-3 and TRBJ2-1; no clear D. The germline gives CDR1 ENHRY, CDR2 SYGVKD. The CDR3 spans 16 residues.

The V gene is TRBV6-1, the J gene TRBJ2-5, with D uncertain. Trimming shortened V by 8 bases and J by 2 bases, and 12 bases separated the two germline ends. The CDR3 has 13 amino acids. Germline V gene data show CDR1 as MNHNS and CDR2 as SASEGT. CDR3 sequence: CASGNGYQETQYF. The CDR3, as DNA: TGTGCCAGCGGAAATGGCTATCAAGAGACCCAGTACTTC.

This clonotype was recorded a few times. The chain recombines TRBV7-2 with TRBJ2-1; D not certain. The ends were cut back, 5 bases at V and 0 bases at J, with 14 bases in the middle. CDR1 and CDR2 (germline): SGHTA, FQGNSA. CDR3 size: 16 residues. The CDR3 sequence: CASSPSSTSSYNEQFF. The CDR3 bases are TGTGCCAGCAGCCCCTCTTCTACCAGCTCCTACAATGAGCAGTTCTTC.

A few counts support this clonotype. This chain links TRBV27 with TRBJ1-2; 7 positions agree with TRBD1. The germline gives CDR1 MNHEY, CDR2 SMNVEV (reference sequence). The CDR3 contains 14 residues. The junction had 9 bases not matched to a gene; V was cut back by 6 bases and J by 5 bases. CDR3: CASSGGTVPYGYTF. Here the CDR3 DNA reads TGTGCCAGCAGCGGTGGGACAGTTCCTTATGGCTACACCTTC.

This clonotype appeared a single time. V gene TRBV4-1 combines with J gene TRBJ2-6; D is tentatively TRBD1 or TRBD2 (6 bases each). Per the germline V gene, CDR1 is MGHRA and CDR2 is YSYEKL. The CDR3 spans 18 residues. V was trimmed by 0 bases and J by 2 bases, leaving 14 bases between them. Here the CDR3 DNA reads TGCGCCAGCAGCCAAGATCACGGGGGCTGGGCTGGGGCCAACGTCCTGACTTTC. Protein sequence: CASSQDHGGWAGANVLTF.